Below are 2 T cell receptor beta chains sequenced from a single sample in a study of T cell responses to AZD1222 COVID-19 vaccine. TCRdb's copy holds only in-frame clones and misses some; the assay was immunoSEQ multiplex PCR. The sample shows some 40,000 clones, about three quarters of them seen only once. The sample in question was peripheral blood, obtained on day 0 of AZD1222 vaccination. All receptors derive from an adult in good health.

There are a few counts of this clone. The chain carries TRBV19 and TRBJ1-1; 8 nucleotides agree with TRBD1. From germline, CDR1 is LNHDA and CDR2 SQIVND (reference sequence). The CDR3 runs to 15 residues. The V and J ends lost 7 bases and 1 base, in that order; junction bases with no gene match: 8. The CDR3 protein is CASISQGAGNTEAFF. The DNA for the CDR3 is TGTGCCAGTATAAGCCAGGGGGCGGGGAACACTGAAGCTTTCTTT.

This clone was counted only a few times. This sequence joins TRBV5-6 and TRBJ1-1, with D uncertain. The V and J ends lost 1 base and 3 bases respectively, with 16 bases between them. CDR3 length: 16 residues. CDR1 is SGHDT and CDR2 is YYEEEE in the germline V gene. CDR3 in DNA: TGTGCCAGCAGCTTGCGGCCGGGGAACTGGGACACTGAAGCTTTCTTT. Amino acids: CASSLRPGNWDTEAFF.